This T cell receptor (beta chain) emerged from a study of cytomegalovirus exposure and HLA in healthy donors. Background on the study: Later, an analysis reported that the 100 to 150 validation repertoires had used the same platform as the approximately 690 first-cohort repertoires. Study conclusions and caveats: It was reported that the classifier diagnosed cytomegalovirus status with high specificity and sensitivity in both the original and validation cohorts. Rare TCR sequences dominated, though some public TCRs recurred in many donors.

Worth noting for this clone: No antigen is known for it.

The donors were part of the 120-subject validation cohort, which stood apart from the approximately 670-subject first cohort. Some clones are missing from TCRdb's copy, which holds only in-frame ones; the method was immunoSEQ multiplex PCR. This table has around 120,000 clones, roughly nine tenths appearing once. There are 14 residues in the CDR3. Germline values: CDR1 SGHRS, CDR2 YFSETQ. V lost 4 bases, J lost 8 bases, and 15 bases lay in between. Sequences were obtained from PBMCs. The receptor was isolated from a man in his late teens or twenties in good health and CMV-seropositive. The chain employs TRBV5-1 and TRBJ2-2, with TRBD2 as a possible D gene (5 bases). CDR3 loop: CASSPTVEAGELFF. CDR3 nucleotide sequence: TGCGCCAGCAGCCCTACAGTGGAGGCTGGGGAGCTGTTTTTT.